A single sample gave rise to the 32 T cell receptor beta chains below, sequenced in a study of blood T cell repertoires in COVID-19. The protocol was immunoSEQ multiplex PCR, while the TCRdb copy is restricted to in-frame clones and leaves out a portion. The sample lists approximately 160,000 clones; around 80% were seen once. Sequences were obtained from peripheral blood. The receptors come from a woman aged 60 to 75 with acute or convalescent COVID-19.

This clone was observed a few times. This chain connects TRBV7-8 to TRBJ2-7, with unresolved D. Trimming took 5 bases from V and 7 from J, leaving 9 bases between them. CDR3 length: 11 residues. Germline CDR1 is SGHVS and CDR2 is FQNEAQ. In nucleotides, the CDR3 is TGTGCCAGCAGCAACCTCGGGGAGCAGTACTTC. Protein sequence: CASSNLGEQYF.

This rearrangement joins TRBV25-1 to TRBJ1-2; no firm D call. V dropped 5 bases and J dropped 2 bases, with 12 bases sitting between them. Germline V gene lookup returns CDR1 MGHDK and CDR2 SYGVNS. CDR3 length: 14 amino acids. CDR3 DNA: TGTGCCAGCAGTCTCACGGGTACGAACTATGGCTACACCTTC. Translation gives CASSLTGTNYGYTF.

The gene calls are TRBV3-1 (or the pseudogene TRBV3-2) and TRBJ2-5, with 16 positions matching TRBD2. The ends lost 4 bases at V and 2 bases at J; junction bases unmatched: 7. Germline CDR1 is LGHDT and CDR2 is YNNKEL (reference sequence). This CDR3 comprises 18 residues. The CDR3 here is CASSPGTSGGAKQETQYF. CDR3 coding DNA: TGTGCCAGCAGCCCTGGGACTAGCGGGGGGGCAAAACAAGAGACCCAGTACTTC.

The chain carries TRBV6-2 or TRBV6-3 and TRBJ1-4; 9 bases match TRBD1. The germline V gene has CDR1 MNHEY and CDR2 SVGEGT. The V gene end was trimmed by 6 bases and the J gene end by 3 bases; junction bases not matched to a gene: 8. There are 16 residues in the CDR3. The CDR3 reads CASSHGQGLANEKLFF. The CDR3 DNA reads TGTGCCAGCAGCCACGGACAGGGGCTGGCTAATGAAAAACTGTTTTTT.

This clone was detected only once. CDR3 coding DNA: TGTGCCAGCAGTTACGACAGGGGGGCGTACGAGCAGTACTTC. Protein product: CASSYDRGAYEQYF. The rearrangement uses TRBV6-2 or TRBV6-3 and TRBJ2-7, with 9 nucleotides matching TRBD1. Germline CDR1 is MNHEY and CDR2 is SVGEGT. The CDR3 has 14 amino acids. V lost 2 bases to trimming and J lost 4 bases; unmatched junction nucleotides: 3.

The chain couples TRBV6-6 to TRBJ2-5, with 7 bases fitting TRBD2. With V trimmed by 0 bases and J by 4 bases, 2 bases remained unmatched. Per germline, CDR1 MNHNY and CDR2 SVGAGI (reference sequence). CDR3 length: 14 residues. The CDR3 DNA follows: TGTGCCAGCAGTTACTCATCTAGCGGAGAGACCCAGTACTTC. Its translation: CASSYSSSGETQYF.

This clone has only a few counts. The rearrangement uses TRBV9 and TRBJ1-4; D is ambiguous. CDR3 size: 15 residues. V lost 4 bases and J lost 0, with 10 bases in between. Germline CDR1 reads SGDLS; CDR2 reads YYNGEE. The CDR3 DNA reads as TGTGCCAGCAGCACCGGTCCTGCAACTAATGAAAAACTGTTTTTT. Its translation is CASSTGPATNEKLFF.

The genes are TRBV6-5 and TRBJ1-1, with TRBD1 matching over 8 bases. The CDR3 covers 15 residues. V dropped 0 bases and J dropped 2; count of bases not matched to a gene: 2. Germline CDR1 is MNHEY and CDR2 is SVGAGI. Here the CDR3 reads CASSYSGTGNTEAFF. CDR3 in DNA: TGTGCCAGCAGTTACTCCGGGACAGGAAACACTGAAGCTTTCTTT.

This chain connects TRBV28 to TRBJ1-4, with D possibly TRBD1 on 5 matching bases. CDR3 length: 15 residues. V dropped 3 bases and J dropped 0 bases, with 8 bases sitting between them. The germline CDR1 and CDR2 sequences are MDHEN and SYDVKM. CDR3 residues: CASSFRTTTNEKLFF. DNA of the CDR3: TGTGCCAGCAGTTTCCGGACAACAACTAATGAAAAACTGTTTTTT.

The rearrangement links TRBV5-1 to TRBJ2-1; D possibly corresponds to TRBD2 (5 bases). CDR1 is SGHRS, CDR2 YFSETQ, per germline. Trimming pared 4 bases from V and 5 bases from J, leaving 10 bases between. The CDR3 spans 13 residues. The CDR3 coding sequence is TGCGCCAGCAGCACTCCCGGGAACAATGAGCAGTTCTTC. Amino acid sequence: CASSTPGNNEQFF. Full variable domain (missing parts from reference TRBV5-1 and TRBJ2-1): KAGVTQTPRYLIKTRGQQVTLSCSPISGHRSVSWYQQTPGQGLQFLFEYFSETQRNKGNFPGRFSGRQFSNSRSEMNVSTLELGDSALYLCASSTPGNNEQFFGPGTRLTVL.

The V gene is TRBV5-6, the J gene TRBJ2-5; TRBD1 matches 8 bases. Germline loops: CDR1 SGHDT, CDR2 YYEEEE. The V gene end was trimmed by 4 bases and the J gene end by 4 bases; junction bases not matched to a gene: 3. The CDR3 runs 13 residues. CDR3 DNA sequence: TGTGCCAGCAGCCGAGGACAGGGAGAGACCCAGTACTTC. This encodes CASSRGQGETQYF.

The chain has TRBV9 and TRBJ2-1; 7 positions agree with TRBD2. The CDR3 has 14 residues. Germline V gene lookup returns CDR1 SGDLS and CDR2 YYNGEE. Unmatched junction bases numbered 4, after V lost 3 bases and J lost 4 bases. As DNA, the CDR3 is TGTGCCAGCAGCGCGTCACTAGCGTACAATGAGCAGTTCTTC. Protein: CASSASLAYNEQFF.

This clone has only one observation. The chain joins TRBV7-2 to TRBJ2-3, with D perhaps matching TRBD1 (5 bases). V lost 5 bases and J lost 4, with 13 bases in between. Germline lookup yields CDR1 SGHTA and CDR2 FQGNSA. The CDR3 consists of 14 residues. CDR3 sequence reads: CASSPQGPPDTQYF. The CDR3 region has the DNA TGTGCCAGCAGCCCCCAGGGCCCCCCAGATACGCAGTATTTT.

The chain recombines TRBV11-2 with TRBJ2-2; 7 bases fit TRBD1. The CDR3 has 15 residues. Germline CDR1 is SGHAT and CDR2 is FQNNGV. V lost 2 bases to trimming and J lost 6 bases; unmatched junction nucleotides: 6. The CDR3 spells CASSLQGESAGELFF. DNA of the CDR3: TGTGCCAGCAGCTTACAGGGGGAAAGCGCCGGGGAGCTGTTTTTT.

The chain joins TRBV27 to TRBJ2-3; 11 bases match TRBD2. The CDR3 totals 16 residues. Germline-derived CDR1 and CDR2 are MNHEY and SMNVEV (reference sequence). V lost 0 bases and J lost 8; bases outside the gene matches: 7. For the CDR3, the DNA is TGTGCCAGCAGTTTATCTAGCGGGGGGGCCGTTCCTACGCAGTATTTT. Amino acids: CASSLSSGGAVPTQYF.

The CDR3 sequence is CASSLVARDQPQHF. CDR3 sequence (DNA): TGTGCCAGCAGCTTAGTTGCCAGGGATCAGCCCCAGCATTTT. This chain links TRBV7-2 with TRBJ1-5; D may be TRBD1 (5 bases). Germline V gene data show CDR1 as SGHTA and CDR2 as FQGNSA. There are 14 residues in the CDR3. Trimming pared 1 base from V and 5 bases from J, leaving 9 bases between.

The CDR3 DNA sequence: TGTGCCAGCAGCAAAGCGCCCCGACTAGCGGGGCGAGAGACCCAGTACTTC. Translated: CASSKAPRLAGRETQYF. V is TRBV21-1 and J is TRBJ2-5; the table's D call TRBD2 went unverified against the DNA. TRBV21-1 is tagged as a pseudogene. The CDR3 loop spans 17 amino acids.

This clone was observed a single time. The chain joins TRBV6-5 to TRBJ2-5, with TRBD2 as a possible D gene (6 bases). This CDR3 has 15 residues. The V end was cut by 4 bases, the J end by 4 bases, with 16 bases between. Germline CDR1 is MNHEY and CDR2 is SVGAGI. Written as DNA, the CDR3 is TGTGCCAGCAGTTGGCGGGACGGTAGAACAGAGACCCAGTACTTC. Translated, it gives CASSWRDGRTETQYF.

The J gene is TRBJ1-2, the V gene TRBV4-1; 9 positions agree with TRBD1. From germline, CDR1 is MGHRA and CDR2 YSYEKL. V shed 1 base and J 0 bases; nucleotides not matched to a gene: 3. CDR3 length: 16 residues. CDR3 in amino acids: CASSQGRDRANYGYTF. The CDR3 DNA reads as TGCGCCAGCAGCCAAGGCCGGGACAGGGCTAACTATGGCTACACCTTC.

This sequence joins TRBV24-1 and TRBJ2-5, with 12 bases lining up with TRBD1. V dropped 0 bases and J dropped 5; count of bases not matched to a gene: 6. There are 17 residues in the CDR3. The germline V gene encodes CDR1 KGHDR and CDR2 SFDVKD. The CDR3 DNA reads TGTGCCACCAGTGATTTGAGGCGGGACAGGGGGCCGGAGACCCAGTACTTC. It encodes CATSDLRRDRGPETQYF.

The CDR3 region is CASNGGGEKLFF. The CDR3 DNA reads TGTGCCAGCAATGGGGGAGGCGAAAAACTGTTTTTT. The rearrangement uses TRBV27 and TRBJ1-4; D perhaps matches TRBD1 (5 bases). The CDR3 runs 12 residues. The germline V gene encodes CDR1 MNHEY and CDR2 SMNVEV (reference sequence). V gave up 7 bases and J gave up 8 bases, with 11 bases separating them.

Only one count was recorded for this clone. The V gene is TRBV7-2, the J gene TRBJ2-7; tentative D call: TRBD1 (5 bases). The CDR3 loop spans 15 amino acids. Per the germline V gene, CDR1 is SGHTA and CDR2 is FQGNSA. Between the trimmed V and J ends, which lost 4 bases and 0 bases, there was a span of 13 bases. The DNA for the CDR3 is TGTGCCAGCAGCTATTTTGGGGCGAGCTCCTACGAGCAGTACTTC. Protein product: CASSYFGASSYEQYF.

The genes are TRBV11-2 and TRBJ1-6; D is unresolved. The CDR3 is made up of 13 amino acids. Germline CDR1 SGHAT, CDR2 FQNNGV. V dropped 6 bases and J dropped 10 bases, with 13 bases sitting between them. CDR3 sequence (DNA): TGTGCCAGCAGGGAGGCGCCGGGGTCACCCCTCCACTTT. Translating it yields CASREAPGSPLHF.

This clone came up once. The V call is TRBV11-2, the J call TRBJ2-5, with TRBD2 identical over 12 bases. Germline V gene lookup returns CDR1 SGHAT and CDR2 FQNNGV. The CDR3 spans 17 residues. With V trimmed by 5 bases and J by 1 base, 8 bases remained unmatched. CDR3: CASSGGPGLAGQETQYF. The DNA for the CDR3 is TGTGCCAGCAGCGGTGGGCCGGGACTAGCGGGCCAAGAGACCCAGTACTTC.

CDR3 coding DNA: TGTGCCAGTAGTATATTCCAAGATACGCAGTATTTT. Translation gives CASSIFQDTQYF. The chain links TRBV19 to TRBJ2-3; no reliable D call. CDR1 and CDR2 from the germline V gene are LNHDA and SQIVND (reference sequence). V was shortened by 2 bases and J by 5 bases, with 5 bases between the two germline ends. The length of the CDR3 is 12 residues.

The gene calls are TRBV5-4 and TRBJ1-2; possibly TRBD1 for D (6 bases). This CDR3 spans 14 amino acids. The germline V and J ends were trimmed by 4 bases and 4 bases, with 14 bases remaining between them. Germline lookup yields CDR1 SGHNT and CDR2 YYREEE (reference sequence). In DNA form, the CDR3 reads TGTGCCAGCAGCATACAGGGTAGCGCCTATGGCTACACCTTC. This codes for CASSIQGSAYGYTF.

This chain uses TRBV4-2 with TRBJ1-1; D is perhaps TRBD1 (5 bases). CDR3 size: 14 residues. In germline, CDR1 is LGHNA, CDR2 YNFKEQ. Between the trimmed V and J ends, which lost 0 bases and 4 bases, there was a span of 9 bases. DNA of the CDR3: TGTGCCAGCAGCCAAGATTGGGGGGTCACTGAAGCTTTCTTT. The encoded protein is CASSQDWGVTEAFF.

The chain carries TRBV4-3 and TRBJ2-3; 7 bases are shared with TRBD2. Unmatched junction bases numbered 6, after V lost 5 bases and J lost 1 base. Germline CDR1 reads LGHNA; CDR2 reads YSLEER. The CDR3 is 15 amino acids. In nucleotides, the CDR3 is TGCGCCAGCAGCATAGCGGGTCGGGGCACAGATACGCAGTATTTT. It codes for CASSIAGRGTDTQYF.

This clone occurred a few times. The chain carries TRBV6-1 and TRBJ1-6; no definite D call. The germline gives CDR1 MNHNS, CDR2 SASEGT. The V and J ends lost 3 bases and 3 bases respectively, with 9 bases between them. CDR3 length: 15 amino acids. The CDR3 sequence: CASSEEVIYNSPLHF. CDR3 coding DNA: TGTGCCAGCAGTGAGGAGGTTATCTATAATTCACCCCTCCACTTT.

The chain has TRBV13 and TRBJ1-3; D unresolved. Germline V gene lookup returns CDR1 PRHDT and CDR2 FYEKMQ (reference sequence). V lost 5 bases to trimming and J lost 9 bases, with 14 bases between them. This CDR3 has 13 amino acids. The CDR3, as DNA: TGTGCCAGCAGCACCCGGGGTTCGGGCACCATATATTTT. It encodes CASSTRGSGTIYF.

The chain employs TRBV7-9 and TRBJ1-4; 10 bases line up with TRBD1. Trimming took 5 bases from V and 6 from J; bases not matched to a gene: 3. The CDR3 is 14 residues long. In germline, CDR1 is SEHNR, CDR2 FQNEAQ (reference sequence). CDR3 residues: CASSRTGGDEKLFF. In DNA form, the CDR3 reads TGTGCCAGCAGCCGGACAGGGGGGGATGAAAAACTGTTTTTT.

The J gene is TRBJ2-7, the V gene TRBV5-1; the match to TRBD1 covers 8 bases. J lost 7 bases, V lost 1 base, and 13 bases had no gene match. This CDR3 is 16 amino acids long. Germline CDR1 SGHRS, CDR2 YFSETQ. The CDR3 coding sequence is TGCGCCAGCAGCTTGCTACAGGGGGGTTCAAGGAAGGAGCAGTACTTC. Protein: CASSLLQGGSRKEQYF.